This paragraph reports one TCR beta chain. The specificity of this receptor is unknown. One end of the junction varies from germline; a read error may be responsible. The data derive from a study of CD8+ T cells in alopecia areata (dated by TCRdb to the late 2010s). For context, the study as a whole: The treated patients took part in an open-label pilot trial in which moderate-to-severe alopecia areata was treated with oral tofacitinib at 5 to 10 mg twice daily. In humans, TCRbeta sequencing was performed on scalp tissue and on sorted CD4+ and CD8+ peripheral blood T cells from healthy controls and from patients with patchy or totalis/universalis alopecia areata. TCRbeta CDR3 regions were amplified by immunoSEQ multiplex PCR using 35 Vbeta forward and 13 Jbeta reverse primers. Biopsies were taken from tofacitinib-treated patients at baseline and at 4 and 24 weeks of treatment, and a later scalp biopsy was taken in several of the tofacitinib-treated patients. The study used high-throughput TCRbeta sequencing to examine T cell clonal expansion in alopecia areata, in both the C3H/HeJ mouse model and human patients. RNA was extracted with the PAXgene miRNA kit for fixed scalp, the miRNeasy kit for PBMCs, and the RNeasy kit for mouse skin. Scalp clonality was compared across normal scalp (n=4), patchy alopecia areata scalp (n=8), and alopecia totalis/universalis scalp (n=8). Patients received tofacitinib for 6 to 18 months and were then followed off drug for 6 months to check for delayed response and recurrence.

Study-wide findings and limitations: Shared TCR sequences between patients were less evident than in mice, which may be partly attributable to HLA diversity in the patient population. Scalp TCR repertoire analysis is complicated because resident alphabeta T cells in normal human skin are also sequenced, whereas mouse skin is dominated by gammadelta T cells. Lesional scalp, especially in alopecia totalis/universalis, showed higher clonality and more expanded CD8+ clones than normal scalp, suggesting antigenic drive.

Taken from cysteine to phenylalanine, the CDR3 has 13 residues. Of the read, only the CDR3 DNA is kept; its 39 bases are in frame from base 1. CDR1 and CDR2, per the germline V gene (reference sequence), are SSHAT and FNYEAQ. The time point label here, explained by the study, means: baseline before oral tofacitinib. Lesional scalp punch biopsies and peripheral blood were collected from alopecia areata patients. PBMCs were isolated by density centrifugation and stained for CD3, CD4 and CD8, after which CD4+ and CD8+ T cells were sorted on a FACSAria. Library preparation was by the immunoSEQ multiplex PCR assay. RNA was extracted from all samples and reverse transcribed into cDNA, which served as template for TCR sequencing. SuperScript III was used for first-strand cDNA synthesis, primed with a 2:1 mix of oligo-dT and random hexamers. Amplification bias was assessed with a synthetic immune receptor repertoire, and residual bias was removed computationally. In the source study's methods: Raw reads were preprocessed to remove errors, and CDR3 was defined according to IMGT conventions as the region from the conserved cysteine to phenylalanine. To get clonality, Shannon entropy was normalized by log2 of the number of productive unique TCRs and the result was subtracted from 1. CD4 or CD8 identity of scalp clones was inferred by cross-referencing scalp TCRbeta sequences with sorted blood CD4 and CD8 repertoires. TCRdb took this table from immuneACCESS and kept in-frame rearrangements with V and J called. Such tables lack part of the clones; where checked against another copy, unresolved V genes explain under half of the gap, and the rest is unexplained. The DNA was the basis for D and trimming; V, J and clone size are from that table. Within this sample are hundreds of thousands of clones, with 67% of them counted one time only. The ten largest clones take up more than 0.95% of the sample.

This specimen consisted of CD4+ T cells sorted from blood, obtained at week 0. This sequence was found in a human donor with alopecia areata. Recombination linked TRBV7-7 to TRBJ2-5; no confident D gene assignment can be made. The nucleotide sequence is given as TGTGCTAGCAGCTTAGTTCACCAAGAGACCCAGTACTTC. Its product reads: CASSLVHQETQYF.